This TCR beta chain emerged from a study of response to subunit inactivated influenza vaccine (dated by TCRdb to the late 2010s). Regarding the research as a whole: To follow how T cells responded to a trivalent subunit inactivated influenza vaccine, the researchers relied on deep quantitative profiling of the T cell receptor repertoire. Results and caveats for the whole study, not just this receptor: It was suggested by the authors that each seasonal influenza vaccination may recruit only a limited number of new T cells.

CDR1 and CDR2 are read off the germline V gene as SNHLY and FYNNEI. The CDR3 spans 12 residues, from the cysteine through the phenylalanine. Only the CDR3 portion is preserved as DNA: 36 bases, with reading frame beginning at the first base. Cut back by 8 bases and 8 bases, the V and J ends lie 13 bases apart. On this clonotype: Its antigen is still unknown. Base quality data are lacking; no much larger clone is found one base away.

The library relied on RT-PCR. Instrument used: Illumina HiSeq 2500. TCRdb trimmed public reads at Q25 via fastp, called clones via MiXCR and kept in-frame beta chains. When rows share a CDR3 protein, they turn into one entry using the most common DNA and genes. Within this sample are roughly 570,000 distinct CDR3 sequences, with 14% of them counted one time only. The ten top clones hold 11% of the sample. The starting material was PBMCs from blood, obtained 11 to 12 days after vaccination. This receptor was obtained from a man between 50 and 59 years old who received an inactivated influenza vaccine. Donor details come from another sample of the same person, matched by shared clones. The receptor chain draws on TRBV2 and TRBJ2-1, with a weak D call of TRBD1 (5 bases match). The CDR3 loop reads CASGARAHEQFF. The sequenced DNA is TGTGCCAGCGGGGCCAGGGCCCATGAGCAGTTCTTC.